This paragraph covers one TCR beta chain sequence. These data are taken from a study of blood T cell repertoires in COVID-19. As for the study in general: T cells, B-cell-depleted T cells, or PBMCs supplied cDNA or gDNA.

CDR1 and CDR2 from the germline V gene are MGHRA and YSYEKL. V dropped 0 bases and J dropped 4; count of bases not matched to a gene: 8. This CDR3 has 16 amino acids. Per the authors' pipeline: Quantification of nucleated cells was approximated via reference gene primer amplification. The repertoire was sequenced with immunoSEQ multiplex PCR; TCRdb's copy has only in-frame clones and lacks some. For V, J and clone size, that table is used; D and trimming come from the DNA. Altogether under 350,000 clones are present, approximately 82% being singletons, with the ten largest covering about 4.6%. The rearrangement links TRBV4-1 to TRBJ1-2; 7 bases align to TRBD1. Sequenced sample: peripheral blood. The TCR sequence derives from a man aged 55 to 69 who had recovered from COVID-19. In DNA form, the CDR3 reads TGCGCCAGCAGCCAAGATGCGACAGGGCAGCTCTATGGCTACACCTTC. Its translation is CASSQDATGQLYGYTF.